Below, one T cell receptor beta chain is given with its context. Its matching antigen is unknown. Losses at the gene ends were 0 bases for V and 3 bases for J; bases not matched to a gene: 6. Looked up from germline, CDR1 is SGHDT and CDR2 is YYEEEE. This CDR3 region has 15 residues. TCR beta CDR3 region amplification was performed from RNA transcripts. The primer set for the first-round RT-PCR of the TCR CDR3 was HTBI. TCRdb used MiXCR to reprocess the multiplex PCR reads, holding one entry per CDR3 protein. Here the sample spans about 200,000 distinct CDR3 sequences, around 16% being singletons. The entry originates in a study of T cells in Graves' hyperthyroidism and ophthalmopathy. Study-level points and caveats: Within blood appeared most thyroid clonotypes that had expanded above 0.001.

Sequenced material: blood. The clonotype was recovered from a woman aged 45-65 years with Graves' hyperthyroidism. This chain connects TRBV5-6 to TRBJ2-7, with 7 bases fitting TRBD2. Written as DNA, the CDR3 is TGTGCCAGCAGCTTGGGGTTAGCGGGCAACTACGAGCAGTACTTC. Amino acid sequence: CASSLGLAGNYEQYF.